The T cell receptor (beta chain) described here comes from a study of blood T cell repertoires in COVID-19. At the level of the study: Researchers got acute and convalescent COVID-19 samples from the United States, Italy and Spain. Sample material is recorded as cDNA or gDNA derived from T cells, B-cell-depleted T cells, or PBMCs.

V was clipped by 7 bases and J by 9 bases, with 19 bases between them. The CDR3 loop spans 13 amino acids. In the study's own analysis: Amplified reference gene primers provided the basis for estimating nucleated cell counts. Libraries were prepared by immunoSEQ multiplex PCR; TCRdb keeps only in-frame clonotypes and omits some of them. V and J calls and clone size are as listed in that table; D and trimming were resolved from the DNA. The sample has approximately 17,000 clones, about 89% seen once. The material sequenced was peripheral blood. This sequence was found in a man in his sixties with acute or convalescent COVID-19. The chain uses TRBV12-3 or TRBV12-4 and TRBJ2-7; D may be TRBD1 (6 bases). This chain's CDR3 is CASNTGTPRGQYF. CDR3 bases: TGTGCCAGCAACACAGGGACGCCACGGGGGCAGTACTTC.